The rows below give T cell receptor beta chains drawn from one sample of a study of somatic mutations in cytotoxic T cells in rheumatoid arthritis. Repertoires were generated with immunoSEQ multiplex PCR, while TCRdb's copy carries only in-frame clones and drops some. The sample has over 15,000 clones; 65% to 85% are singletons. Sequencing input: CD8+ T cells sorted from blood. Every receptor here comes from an adult with rheumatoid arthritis. The CDR3 runs from the conserved cysteine through the conserved F or W. The D gene is left open where the match is weak. The size of a clone is reported for some rows only, either as once, few or many, or as a class for expanded clones.

j_call v_call clone_size d_call cdr3_nt cdr3_aa
TRBJ2-7 TRBV2 - - TGTGCCAGCAGTGAATCGGTACCGCTGGGTGGGGGTAACGAGCAGTACTTC CASSESVPLGGGNEQYF
TRBJ2-1 TRBV27 - TRBD2 TGTGCCAGCAGGTGGGGTAGCGGGGGTGGTTTGTTCTTC CASRWGSGGGLFF
TRBJ1-1 TRBV14 - - TGTGCCAGCAGCTGGACAGCCGGCGGGGGGAACACTGAAGCTTTCTTT CASSWTAGGGNTEAFF
TRBJ1-3 TRBV9 - - TGTGCCAGCAGCGCCCTTTTGGAAAACACCATATATTTT CASSALLENTIYF
TRBJ2-7 TRBV7-9 few TRBD2 TGTGCCAGCAGCCGCGGGGGGGGATCCTCCTACGAGCAGTACTTC CASSRGGGSSYEQYF
TRBJ1-5 TRBV19 - TRBD1 TGTGCCAGTAGTCCGCCGGACAGGGGGTCGCTTAGCAATCAGCCCCAGCATTTT CASSPPDRGSLSNQPQHF
TRBJ1-1 TRBV7-9 once TRBD1 TGTGCCAGCAGCCCGCGGGACAGGGCGAACACTGAAGCTTTCTTT CASSPRDRANTEAFF
TRBJ2-3 TRBV9 - - TGTGCCAGCAGCCTAAGCCGGCAGGGGAGAACAGATACGCAGTATTTT CASSLSRQGRTDTQYF
TRBJ2-3 TRBV9 - - TGTGCCAGCAGCGTAGCGGGGACTTCTAGCACAGATACGCAGTATTTT CASSVAGTSSTDTQYF
TRBJ2-3 TRBV4-1 - - TGCGCCAGCAGCCAAGATGAGGGCTTAGCAGATACGCAGTATTTT CASSQDEGLADTQYF
TRBJ2-6 TRBV13 - - TGTGCCAGCACCTCTGGGGCCAACGTCCTGACTTTC CASTSGANVLTF
TRBJ1-2 TRBV5-1 - - TGCGCCAGCAGCTTGGGTCAGGGGAACTATGGCTACACCTTC CASSLGQGNYGYTF
TRBJ2-3 TRBV28 once TRBD2 TGTGCCAGCAGTTTTGGACTAGCGGGAATCACAGATACGCAGTATTTT CASSFGLAGITDTQYF
TRBJ2-7 TRBV2 - - TGTGCCAGCAAGCACAGGGTCCACTACGAGCAGTACTTC CASKHRVHYEQYF
TRBJ1-6 TRBV4-1 once - TGCGCCAGCAGCCAGGTCCCTTGGGGCTTAAATTCACCCCTCCACTTT CASSQVPWGLNSPLHF
TRBJ1-1 TRBV6-1 - - TGTGCCAGCAGTCCTATCGTGGGTGGCAGTGAAGCTTTCTTT CASSPIVGGSEAFF
TRBJ2-1 TRBV7-7 - - TGTGCCAGCAGCTTTCGTGGGGTGGGTGAGCAGTTCTTC CASSFRGVGEQFF
TRBJ2-2 TRBV23-1 - TRBD2 TGCGCCAGCAGTCAAACACTAGCGGGGGGGCCGATAACCGGGGAGCTGTTTTTT CASSQTLAGGPITGELFF
TRBJ2-6 TRBV28 medium-sized TRBD2 TGTGCCAGCACCAAGGGAGGGCGTAGCGGGGCCAACGTCCTGACTTTC CASTKGGRSGANVLTF
TRBJ2-7 TRBV6-1 - - TGTGCCAGCAGTGATCATGGGGGGGCGTCGTACGAGCAGTACTTC CASSDHGGASYEQYF
TRBJ2-3 TRBV6-1 - TRBD2 TGTGCCAGCAGTCTAACAGGGACTAGAGGAGATACGCAGTATTTT CASSLTGTRGDTQYF
TRBJ2-5 TRBV2 - TRBD2 TGTGCCAGCAGCCGCGGGACTAGCGGAAAAGAGACCCAGTACTTC CASSRGTSGKETQYF